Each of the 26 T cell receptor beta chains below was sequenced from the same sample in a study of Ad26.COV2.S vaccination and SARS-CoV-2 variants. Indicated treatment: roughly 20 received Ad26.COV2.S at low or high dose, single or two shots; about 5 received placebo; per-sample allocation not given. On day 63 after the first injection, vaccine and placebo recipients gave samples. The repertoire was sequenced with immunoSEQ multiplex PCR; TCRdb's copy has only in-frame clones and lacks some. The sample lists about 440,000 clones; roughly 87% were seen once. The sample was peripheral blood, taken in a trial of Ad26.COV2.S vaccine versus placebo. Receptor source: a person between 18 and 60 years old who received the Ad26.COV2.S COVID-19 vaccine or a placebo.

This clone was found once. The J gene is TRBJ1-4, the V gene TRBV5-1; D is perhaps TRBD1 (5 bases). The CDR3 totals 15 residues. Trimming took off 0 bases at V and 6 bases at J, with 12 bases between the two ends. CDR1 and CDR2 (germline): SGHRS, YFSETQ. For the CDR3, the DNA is TGCGCCAGCAGCTTGGCCGCAGGGATAGATGAAAAACTGTTTTTT. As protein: CASSLAAGIDEKLFF.

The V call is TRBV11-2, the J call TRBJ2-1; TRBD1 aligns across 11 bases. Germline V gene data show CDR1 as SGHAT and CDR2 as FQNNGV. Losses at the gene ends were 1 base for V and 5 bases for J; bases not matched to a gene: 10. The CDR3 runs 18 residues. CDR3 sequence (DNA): TGTGCCAGCAGCTTAGTTGGGGACAGGGGGTCGTTGGACAATGAGCAGTTCTTC. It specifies CASSLVGDRGSLDNEQFF.

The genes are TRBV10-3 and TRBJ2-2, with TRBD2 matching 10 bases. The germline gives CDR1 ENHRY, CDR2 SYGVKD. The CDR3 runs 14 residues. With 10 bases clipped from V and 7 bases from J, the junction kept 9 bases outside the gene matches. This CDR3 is CATKPGLAIGELFF. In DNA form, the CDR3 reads TGTGCCACCAAACCGGGACTAGCGATCGGGGAGCTGTTTTTT.

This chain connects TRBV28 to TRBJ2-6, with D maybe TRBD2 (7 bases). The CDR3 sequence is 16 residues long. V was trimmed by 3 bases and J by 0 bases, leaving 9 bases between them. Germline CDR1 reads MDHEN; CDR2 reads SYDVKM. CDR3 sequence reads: CASSLGGASGANVLTF. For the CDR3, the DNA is TGTGCCAGCAGTTTGGGGGGGGCCTCTGGGGCCAACGTCCTGACTTTC.

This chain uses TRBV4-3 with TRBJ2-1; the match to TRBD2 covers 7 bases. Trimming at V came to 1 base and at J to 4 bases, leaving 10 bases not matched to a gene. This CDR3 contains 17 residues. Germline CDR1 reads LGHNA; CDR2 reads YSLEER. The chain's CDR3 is CASSQAFSGWGYNEQFF. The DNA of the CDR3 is TGCGCCAGCAGCCAAGCCTTTAGCGGGTGGGGGTACAATGAGCAGTTCTTC.

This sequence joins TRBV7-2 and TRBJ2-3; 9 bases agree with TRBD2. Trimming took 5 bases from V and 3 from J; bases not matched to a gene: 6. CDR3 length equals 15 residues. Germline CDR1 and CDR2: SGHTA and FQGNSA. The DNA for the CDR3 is TGTGCCAGCAGCCAGCCCAGCGGGAGGACAGATACGCAGTATTTT. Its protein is CASSQPSGRTDTQYF.

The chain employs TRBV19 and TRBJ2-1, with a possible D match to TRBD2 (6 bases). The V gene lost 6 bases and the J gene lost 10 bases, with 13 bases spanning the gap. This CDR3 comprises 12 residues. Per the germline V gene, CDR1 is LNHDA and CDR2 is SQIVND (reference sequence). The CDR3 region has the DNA TGTGCCAGTAGGGGGACTTTCGGGGAGCAGTTCTTC. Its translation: CASRGTFGEQFF.

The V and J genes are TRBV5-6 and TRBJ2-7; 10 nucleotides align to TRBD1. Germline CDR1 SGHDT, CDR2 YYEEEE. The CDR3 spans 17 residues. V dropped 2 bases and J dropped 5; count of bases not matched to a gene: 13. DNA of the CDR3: TGTGCCAGCAGCTTCGGGACAGGGGTCTTAAGTCGGGACGAGCAGTACTTC. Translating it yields CASSFGTGVLSRDEQYF.

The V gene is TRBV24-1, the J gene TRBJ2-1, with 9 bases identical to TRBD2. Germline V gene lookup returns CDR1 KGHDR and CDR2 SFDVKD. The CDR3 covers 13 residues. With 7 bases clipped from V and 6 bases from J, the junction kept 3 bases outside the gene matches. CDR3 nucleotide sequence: TGTGCCACCAGCACAGCGGGAGGCAATGAGCAGTTCTTC. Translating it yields CATSTAGGNEQFF.

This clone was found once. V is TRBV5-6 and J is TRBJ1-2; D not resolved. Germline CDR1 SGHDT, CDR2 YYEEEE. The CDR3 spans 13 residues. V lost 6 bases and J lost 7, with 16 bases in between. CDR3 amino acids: CASTQSGRGGYTF. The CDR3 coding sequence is TGTGCCAGCACCCAATCAGGTCGGGGTGGCTACACCTTC.

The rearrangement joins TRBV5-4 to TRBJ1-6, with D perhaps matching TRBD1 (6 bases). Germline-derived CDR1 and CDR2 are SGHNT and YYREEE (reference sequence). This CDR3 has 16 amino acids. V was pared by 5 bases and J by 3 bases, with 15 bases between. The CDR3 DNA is TGTGCCAGCAGTCGGACAGTTAGGGACTATAATTCACCCCTCCACTTT. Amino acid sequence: CASSRTVRDYNSPLHF.

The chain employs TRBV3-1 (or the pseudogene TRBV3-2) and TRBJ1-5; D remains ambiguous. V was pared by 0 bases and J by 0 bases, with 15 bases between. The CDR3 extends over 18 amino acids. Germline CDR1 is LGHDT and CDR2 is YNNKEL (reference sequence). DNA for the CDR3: TGTGCCAGCAGCCAAGATAAATACGGCAGTTCTAGCAATCAGCCCCAGCATTTT. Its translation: CASSQDKYGSSSNQPQHF.

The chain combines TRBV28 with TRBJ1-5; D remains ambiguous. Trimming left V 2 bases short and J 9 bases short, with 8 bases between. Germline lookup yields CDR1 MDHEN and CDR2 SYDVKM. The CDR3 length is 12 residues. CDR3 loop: CASSLTMGPQHF. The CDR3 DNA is TGTGCCAGCAGTTTAACGATGGGGCCCCAGCATTTT.

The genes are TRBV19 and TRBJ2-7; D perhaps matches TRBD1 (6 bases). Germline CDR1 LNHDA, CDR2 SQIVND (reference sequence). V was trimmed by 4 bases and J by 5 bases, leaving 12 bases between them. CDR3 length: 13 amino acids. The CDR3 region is CASSRDMVHEQYF. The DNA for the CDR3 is TGTGCCAGTAGTAGGGACATGGTCCACGAGCAGTACTTC.

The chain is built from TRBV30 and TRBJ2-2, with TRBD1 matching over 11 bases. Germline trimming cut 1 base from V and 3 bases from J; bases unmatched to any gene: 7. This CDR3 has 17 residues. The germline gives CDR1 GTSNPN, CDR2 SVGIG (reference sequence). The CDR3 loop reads CAWSGTGGRGDTGELFF. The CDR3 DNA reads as TGTGCCTGGAGTGGGACAGGGGGCAGGGGGGACACCGGGGAGCTGTTTTTT. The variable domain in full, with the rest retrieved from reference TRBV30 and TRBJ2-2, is SQTIHQWPATLVQPVGSPLSLECTVEGTSNPNLYWYRQAAGRGLQLLFYSVGIGQISSEVPQNLSASRPQDRQFILSSKKLLLSDSGFYLCAWSGTGGRGDTGELFFGEGSRLTVL.

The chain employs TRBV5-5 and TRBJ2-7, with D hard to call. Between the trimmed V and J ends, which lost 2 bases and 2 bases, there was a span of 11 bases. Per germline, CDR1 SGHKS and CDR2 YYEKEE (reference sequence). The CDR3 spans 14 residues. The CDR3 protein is CASSFWLGTYEQYF. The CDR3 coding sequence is TGTGCCAGCAGCTTCTGGTTAGGGACCTACGAGCAGTACTTC.

The CDR3 DNA follows: TGTGCCAGCAGTTCGGGGCCAGGATACACCATATATTTT. Protein product: CASSSGPGYTIYF. The chain joins TRBV6-6 to TRBJ1-3, with D possibly TRBD1 on 5 matching bases. Germline V CDR1 and CDR2: MNHNY, SVGAGI (reference sequence). This CDR3 contains 13 residues. Trimming stripped 4 bases from V and 8 bases from J, with 12 bases between.

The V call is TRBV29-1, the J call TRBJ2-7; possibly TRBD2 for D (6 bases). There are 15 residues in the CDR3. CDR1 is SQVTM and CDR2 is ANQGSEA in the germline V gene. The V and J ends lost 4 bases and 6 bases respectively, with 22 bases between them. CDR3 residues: CSVGFRGTGGSEQYF. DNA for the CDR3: TGCAGCGTTGGTTTTCGCGGGACGGGCGGTAGCGAGCAGTACTTC.

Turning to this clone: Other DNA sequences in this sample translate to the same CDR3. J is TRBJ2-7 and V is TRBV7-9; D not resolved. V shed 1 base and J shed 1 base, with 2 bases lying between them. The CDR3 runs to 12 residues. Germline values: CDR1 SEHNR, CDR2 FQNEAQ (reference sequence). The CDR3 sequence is CASSLGSYEQYF. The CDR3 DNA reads TGTGCCAGCAGCTTAGGGTCCTACGAGCAGTACTTC.

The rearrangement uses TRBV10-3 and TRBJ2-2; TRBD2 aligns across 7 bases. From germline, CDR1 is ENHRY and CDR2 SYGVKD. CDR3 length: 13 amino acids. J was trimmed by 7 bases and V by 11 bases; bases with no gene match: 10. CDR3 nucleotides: TGTGCCTCTACCGGGAGGTTGGGCGGGGAGCTGTTTTTT. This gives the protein CASTGRLGGELFF.

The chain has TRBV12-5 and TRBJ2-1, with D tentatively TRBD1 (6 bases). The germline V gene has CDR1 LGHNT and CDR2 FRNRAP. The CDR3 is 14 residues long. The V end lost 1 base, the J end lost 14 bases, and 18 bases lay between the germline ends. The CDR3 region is CASGLEVGEGDKFF. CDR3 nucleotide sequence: TGTGCTAGTGGTTTGGAGGTTGGAGAGGGGGACAAGTTCTTC.

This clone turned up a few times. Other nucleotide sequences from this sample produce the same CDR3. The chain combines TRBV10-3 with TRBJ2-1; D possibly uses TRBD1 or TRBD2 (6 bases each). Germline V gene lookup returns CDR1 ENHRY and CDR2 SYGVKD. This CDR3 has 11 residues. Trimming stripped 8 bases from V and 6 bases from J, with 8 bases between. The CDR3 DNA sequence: TGTGCCATCGGAGGGGGCAATGAGCAGTTCTTC. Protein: CAIGGGNEQFF.

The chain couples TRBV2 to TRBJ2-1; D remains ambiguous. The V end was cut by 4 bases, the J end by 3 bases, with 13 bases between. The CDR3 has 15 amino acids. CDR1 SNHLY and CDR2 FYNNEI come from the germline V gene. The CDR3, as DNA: TGTGCCAGCAGTGGGTCGGGCCCCATCTACAATGAGCAGTTCTTC. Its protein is CASSGSGPIYNEQFF.

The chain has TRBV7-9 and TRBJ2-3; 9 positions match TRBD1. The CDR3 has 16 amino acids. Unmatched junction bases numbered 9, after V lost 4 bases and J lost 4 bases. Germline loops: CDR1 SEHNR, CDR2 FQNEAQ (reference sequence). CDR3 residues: CASSSQDRGISDTQYF. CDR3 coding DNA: TGTGCCAGCAGCTCGCAGGACAGGGGCATCTCAGATACGCAGTATTTT.

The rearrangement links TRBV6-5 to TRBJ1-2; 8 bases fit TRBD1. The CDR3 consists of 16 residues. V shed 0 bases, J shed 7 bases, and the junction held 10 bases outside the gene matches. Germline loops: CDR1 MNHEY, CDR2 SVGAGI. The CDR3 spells CASSYSMQDRVGGYTF. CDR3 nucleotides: TGTGCCAGCAGTTACTCCATGCAGGACAGGGTTGGTGGCTACACCTTC.

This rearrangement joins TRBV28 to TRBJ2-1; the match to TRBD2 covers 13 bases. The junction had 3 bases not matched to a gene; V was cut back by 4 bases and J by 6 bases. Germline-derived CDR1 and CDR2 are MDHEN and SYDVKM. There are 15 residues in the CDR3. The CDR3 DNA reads TGTGCCAGCAGTTCAACTAGCGGGAGGGCCAATGAGCAGTTCTTC. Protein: CASSSTSGRANEQFF.